This T cell receptor beta chain was obtained from a study of early T cells in non-severe SARS-CoV-2 infection. Study-level information: Sequencing targeted bulk RNA from unsorted whole blood, leaving chains unpaired.

This clonotype was found many times. No antigen is known for it. Findings and caveats of the study: Comparison of clonotypes with VDJdb favored anti-spike CD8 responses while missing private and CD4 specificities.

Tagging with unique molecular identifiers was applied to individual cDNA molecules. Via MiXCR, TCRdb re-called the 5' RACE reads, giving one row per CDR3 protein. The sample shows about 40,000 distinct CDR3 sequences, roughly 5% of them seen only once. Trimming removed 4 bases from V and 1 base from J, with 14 bases in between. There are 16 residues in the CDR3. CDR1 is LGHDT, CDR2 YNNKEL, per germline (reference sequence). The sequenced sample consisted of whole blood. The rearrangement links TRBV3-1 to TRBJ1-3; possibly TRBD1 for D (5 bases). The receptor was isolated from an adult who was a healthcare worker with PCR-confirmed SARS-CoV-2 infection or an uninfected control (not recorded which). CDR3 residues: CASSRRTGASGNTIYF. CDR3 DNA: TGTGCCAGCAGCCGACGAACAGGAGCGTCTGGAAACACCATATATTTT.